This entry describes one T cell receptor beta chain. Its antigen is currently unknown. The table came from immunoSEQ multiplex PCR; TCRdb's copy has only in-frame clones and leaves some out. The sample includes around 1.9 million clones, 85% to 95% seen only once; the top ten take more than 1.5%. These data are taken from a study of shared clonotypes between healthy human individuals. General study points: Rarefaction showed that sequencing of sorted subsets was incomplete (despite large depth).

The germline CDR1 and CDR2 sequences are LGHNA and YSLEER. The CDR3 loop spans 15 amino acids. The V end lost 0 bases, the J end lost 8 bases, and 16 bases lay between the germline ends. Naive CD8 cells comprised CD45RO-negative, CCR7-positively selected cells, excluding terminally differentiated effector memory CD45RA+ cells. Nashville, Tennessee was home to all donors, who were Caucasian adults. This chain links TRBV4-3 with TRBJ1-2, with unresolved D. The TCR sequence derives from a young man in good health. Some clones in this sample may be carry-over from other donors' samples. The sample comprised naive CD8+ T cells from PBMCs. The CDR3 region is CASSQDRRLVGGYTF. Written as DNA, the CDR3 is TGCGCCAGCAGCCAAGATAGGCGTCTGGTGGGAGGCTACACCTTC.